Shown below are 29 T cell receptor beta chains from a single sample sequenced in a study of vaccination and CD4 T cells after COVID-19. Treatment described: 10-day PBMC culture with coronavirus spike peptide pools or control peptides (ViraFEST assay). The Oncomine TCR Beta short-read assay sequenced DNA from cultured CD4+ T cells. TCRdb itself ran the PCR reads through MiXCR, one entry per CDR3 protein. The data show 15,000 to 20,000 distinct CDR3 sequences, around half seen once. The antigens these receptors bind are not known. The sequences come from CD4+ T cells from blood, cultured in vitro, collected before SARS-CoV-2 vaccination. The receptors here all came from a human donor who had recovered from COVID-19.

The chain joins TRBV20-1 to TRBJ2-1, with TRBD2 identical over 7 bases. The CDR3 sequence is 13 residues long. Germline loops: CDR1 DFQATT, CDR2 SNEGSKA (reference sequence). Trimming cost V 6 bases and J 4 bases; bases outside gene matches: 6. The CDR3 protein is CSARTSLYNEQFF. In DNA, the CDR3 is TGCAGTGCCCGGACTAGTCTTTACAATGAGCAGTTCTTC.

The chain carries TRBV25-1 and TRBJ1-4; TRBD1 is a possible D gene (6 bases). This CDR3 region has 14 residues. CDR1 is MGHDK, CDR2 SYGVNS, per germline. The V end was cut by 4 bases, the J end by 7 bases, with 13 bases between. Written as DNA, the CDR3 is TGTGCCAGCAGTGCAGTACAGGGCTCTGAAAAACTGTTTTTT. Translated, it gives CASSAVQGSEKLFF.

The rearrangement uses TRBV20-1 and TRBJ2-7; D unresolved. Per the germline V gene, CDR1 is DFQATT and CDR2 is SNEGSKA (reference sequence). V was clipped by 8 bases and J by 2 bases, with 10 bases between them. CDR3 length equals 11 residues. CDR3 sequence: CSSSPTYEQYF. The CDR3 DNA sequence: TGCAGTTCCAGCCCTACCTACGAGCAGTACTTC.

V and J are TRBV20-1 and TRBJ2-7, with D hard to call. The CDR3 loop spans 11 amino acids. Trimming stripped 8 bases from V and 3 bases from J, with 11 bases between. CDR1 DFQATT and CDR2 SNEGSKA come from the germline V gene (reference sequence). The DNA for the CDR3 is TGCAGTCTACCGGTGAGCTACGAGCAGTACTTC. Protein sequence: CSLPVSYEQYF.

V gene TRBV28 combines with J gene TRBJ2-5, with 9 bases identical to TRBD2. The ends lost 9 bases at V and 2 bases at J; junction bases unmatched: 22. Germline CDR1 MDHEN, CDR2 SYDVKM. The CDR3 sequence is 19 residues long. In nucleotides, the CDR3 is TGTGCCAGGTTAGATAGAGCGGGAGGCCGAAAAGATAGACAAGAGACCCAGTACTTC. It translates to CARLDRAGGRKDRQETQYF.

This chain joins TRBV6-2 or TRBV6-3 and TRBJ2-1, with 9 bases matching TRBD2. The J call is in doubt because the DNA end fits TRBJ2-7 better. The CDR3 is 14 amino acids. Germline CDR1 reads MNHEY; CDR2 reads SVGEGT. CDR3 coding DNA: TGTGCCAGCAGTATAGCGGGAGTGGGCGACGAGCAGTACTTC. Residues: CASSIAGVGDEQYF.

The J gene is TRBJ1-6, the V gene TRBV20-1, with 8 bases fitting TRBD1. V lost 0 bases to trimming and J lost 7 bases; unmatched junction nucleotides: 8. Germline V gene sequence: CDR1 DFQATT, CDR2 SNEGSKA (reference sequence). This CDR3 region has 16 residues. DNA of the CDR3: TGCAGTGCTAGAGATTCAGGTTACAGGGGGAATTCACCCCTCCACTTT. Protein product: CSARDSGYRGNSPLHF.

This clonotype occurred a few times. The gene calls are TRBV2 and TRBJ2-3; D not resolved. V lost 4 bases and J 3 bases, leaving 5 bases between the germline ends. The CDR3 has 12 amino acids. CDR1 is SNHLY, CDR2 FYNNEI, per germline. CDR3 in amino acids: CASSGDTDTQYF. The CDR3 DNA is TGTGCCAGCAGTGGAGATACAGATACGCAGTATTTT.

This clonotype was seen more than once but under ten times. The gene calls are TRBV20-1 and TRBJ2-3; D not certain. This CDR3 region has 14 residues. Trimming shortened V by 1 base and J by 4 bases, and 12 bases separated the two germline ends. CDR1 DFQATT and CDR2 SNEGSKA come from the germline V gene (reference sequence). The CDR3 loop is CSARGASSPDTQYF. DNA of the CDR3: TGCAGTGCTAGAGGGGCCTCAAGCCCAGATACGCAGTATTTT.

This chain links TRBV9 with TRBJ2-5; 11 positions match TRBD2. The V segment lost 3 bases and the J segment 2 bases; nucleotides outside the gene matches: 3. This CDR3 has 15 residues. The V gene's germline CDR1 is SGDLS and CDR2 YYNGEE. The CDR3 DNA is TGTGCCAGCAGCGGGGGGACTAGCGGACAAGAGACCCAGTACTTC. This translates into CASSGGTSGQETQYF.

The DNA for the CDR3 is TGTGCCAGCAGCTTAGTGGCCTCGGGGGATACGCAGTATTTT. Translated: CASSLVASGDTQYF. This sequence joins TRBV7-2 and TRBJ2-3, with a weak D call TRBD2 (5 bases). CDR1 is SGHTA and CDR2 is FQGNSA in the germline V gene. CDR3 size: 14 residues. The V and J ends lost 1 base and 6 bases respectively, with 11 bases between them.

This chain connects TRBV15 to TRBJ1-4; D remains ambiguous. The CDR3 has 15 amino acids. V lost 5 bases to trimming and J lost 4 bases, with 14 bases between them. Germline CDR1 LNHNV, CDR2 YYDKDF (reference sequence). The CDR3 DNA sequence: TGTGCCACCAGCCCGCGCAAGCTAGATAATGAAAAACTGTTTTTT. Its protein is CATSPRKLDNEKLFF.

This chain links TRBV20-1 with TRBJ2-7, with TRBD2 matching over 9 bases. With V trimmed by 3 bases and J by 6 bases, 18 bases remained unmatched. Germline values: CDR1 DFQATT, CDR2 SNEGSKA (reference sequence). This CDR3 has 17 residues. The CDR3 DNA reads TGCAGTGCTAGGTCTAGGCGGACCGGGACTAGCCGGGCCGAGCAGTACTTC. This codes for CSARSRRTGTSRAEQYF.

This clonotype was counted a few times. CDR3 residues: CASSLSDYEQYF. CDR3 DNA: TGTGCCAGCAGCTTATCTGACTACGAGCAGTACTTC. The chain employs TRBV7-9 and TRBJ2-7; D is unresolved. Deletions cut 2 bases from V and 3 bases from J, with 5 bases between. Per the germline V gene, CDR1 is SEHNR and CDR2 is FQNEAQ (reference sequence). The CDR3 length is 12 residues.

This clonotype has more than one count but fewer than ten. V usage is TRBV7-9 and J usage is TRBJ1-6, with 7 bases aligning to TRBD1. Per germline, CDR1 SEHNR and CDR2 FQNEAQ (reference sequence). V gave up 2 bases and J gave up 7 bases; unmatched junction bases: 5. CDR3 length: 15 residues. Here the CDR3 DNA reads TGTGCCAGCAGCTTAACGACAGGGCGGAATTCACCCCTCCACTTT. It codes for CASSLTTGRNSPLHF. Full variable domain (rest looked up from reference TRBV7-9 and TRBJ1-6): DTGVSQNPRHKITKRGQNVTFRCDPISEHNRLYWYRQTLGQGPEFLTYFQNEAQLEKSRLLSDRFSAERPKGSFSTLEIQRTEQGDSAMYLCASSLTTGRNSPLHFGNGTRLTVT.

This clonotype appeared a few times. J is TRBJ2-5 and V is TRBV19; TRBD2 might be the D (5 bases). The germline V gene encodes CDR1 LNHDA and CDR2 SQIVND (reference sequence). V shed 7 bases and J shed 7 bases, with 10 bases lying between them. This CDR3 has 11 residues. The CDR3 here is CASKEGRTQYF. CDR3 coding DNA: TGTGCCAGTAAGGAAGGGAGGACCCAGTACTTC.

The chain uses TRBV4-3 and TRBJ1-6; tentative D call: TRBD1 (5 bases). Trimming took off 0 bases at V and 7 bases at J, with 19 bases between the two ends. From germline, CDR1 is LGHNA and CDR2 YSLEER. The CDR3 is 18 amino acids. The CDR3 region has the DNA TGCGCCAGCAGCCAAGATACAGGCAGCTTAACCGGGAATTCACCCCTCCACTTT. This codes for CASSQDTGSLTGNSPLHF.

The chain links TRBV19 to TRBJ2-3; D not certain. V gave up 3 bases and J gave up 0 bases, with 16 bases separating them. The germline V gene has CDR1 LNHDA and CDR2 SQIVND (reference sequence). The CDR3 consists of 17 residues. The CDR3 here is CASSIVSESTSTDTQYF. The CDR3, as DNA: TGTGCCAGTAGTATTGTCTCGGAGTCCACTAGCACAGATACGCAGTATTTT.

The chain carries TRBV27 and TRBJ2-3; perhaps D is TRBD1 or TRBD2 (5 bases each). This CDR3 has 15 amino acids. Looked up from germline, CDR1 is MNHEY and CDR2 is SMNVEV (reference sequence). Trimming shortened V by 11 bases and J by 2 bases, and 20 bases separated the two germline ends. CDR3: CAPKARGQHTDTQYF. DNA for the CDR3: TGTGCCCCGAAGGCCCGGGGCCAACACACAGATACGCAGTATTTT.

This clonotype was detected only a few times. CDR3 nucleotide sequence: TGTGCCAGCAGTTCAGTAGACCGGTCACCCGAGCAGTACTTC. Encoded protein: CASSSVDRSPEQYF. V usage is TRBV28 and J usage is TRBJ2-7, with D uncertain. This CDR3 comprises 14 residues. Germline lookup yields CDR1 MDHEN and CDR2 SYDVKM. V lost 4 bases and J 6 bases, leaving 16 bases between the germline ends.

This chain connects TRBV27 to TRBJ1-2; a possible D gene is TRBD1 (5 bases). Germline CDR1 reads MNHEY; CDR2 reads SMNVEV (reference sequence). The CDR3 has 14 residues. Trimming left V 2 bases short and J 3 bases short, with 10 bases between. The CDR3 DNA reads TGTGCCAGCAGTTTAAAGGGGAGGGACTATGGCTACACCTTC. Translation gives CASSLKGRDYGYTF.

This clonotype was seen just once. The CDR3 here is CSARNVGNTIYF. CDR3 in DNA: TGCAGTGCTCGGAATGTCGGAAACACCATATATTTT. V usage is TRBV20-1 and J usage is TRBJ1-3; D gene unclear. This CDR3 has 12 amino acids. Deletions cut 5 bases from V and 4 bases from J, with 9 bases between. Germline V gene data show CDR1 as DFQATT and CDR2 as SNEGSKA (reference sequence).

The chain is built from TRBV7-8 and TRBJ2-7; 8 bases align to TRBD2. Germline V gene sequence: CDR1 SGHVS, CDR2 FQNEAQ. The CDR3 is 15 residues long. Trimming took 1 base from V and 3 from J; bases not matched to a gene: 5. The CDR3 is CASSLGLAGFYEQYF. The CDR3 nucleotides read TGTGCCAGCAGCTTAGGGTTAGCGGGGTTCTACGAGCAGTACTTC.

The CDR3 protein is CSARDLGVSGGHTF. The CDR3 coding sequence is TGCAGTGCTAGAGATCTTGGAGTATCGGGCGGCCACACCTTC. This chain links TRBV20-1 with TRBJ1-2; unclear D gene. The CDR3 has 14 residues. CDR1 is DFQATT and CDR2 is SNEGSKA in the germline V gene (reference sequence). V was pared by 0 bases and J by 12 bases, with 20 bases between.

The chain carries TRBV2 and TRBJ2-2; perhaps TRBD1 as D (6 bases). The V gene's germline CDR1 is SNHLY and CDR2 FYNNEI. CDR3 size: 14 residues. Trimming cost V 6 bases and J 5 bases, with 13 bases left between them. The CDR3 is CASRAIRGTGELFF. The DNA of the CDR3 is TGTGCCAGCAGGGCCATCAGGGGAACCGGGGAGCTGTTTTTT.

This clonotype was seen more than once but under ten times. The CDR3 DNA sequence: TGCAGTGGACGGCAGAACGCTAACTATGGCTACACCTTC. Its protein product is CSGRQNANYGYTF. V usage is TRBV20-1 and J usage is TRBJ1-2, with D hard to call. The germline gives CDR1 DFQATT, CDR2 SNEGSKA (reference sequence). V lost 7 bases and J lost 0, with 12 bases in between. The CDR3 runs 13 residues.

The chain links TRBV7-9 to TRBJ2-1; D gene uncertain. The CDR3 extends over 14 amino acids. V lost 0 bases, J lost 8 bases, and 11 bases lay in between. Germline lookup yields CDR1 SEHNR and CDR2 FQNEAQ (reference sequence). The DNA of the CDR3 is TGTGCCAGCAGCTTAGCGGTTGCTTGGGATGAGCAGTTCTTC. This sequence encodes CASSLAVAWDEQFF.

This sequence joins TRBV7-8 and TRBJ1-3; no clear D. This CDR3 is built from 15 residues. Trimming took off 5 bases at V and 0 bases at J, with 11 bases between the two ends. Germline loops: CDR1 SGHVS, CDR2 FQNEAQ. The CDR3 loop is CASSLPGFSGNTIYF. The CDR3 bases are TGTGCCAGCAGCCTGCCGGGTTTCTCTGGAAACACCATATATTTT.

CDR3 loop: CASSLGSGITGGQETQYF. The CDR3 coding sequence is TGTGCCAGCAGCTTAGGATCCGGCATTACCGGAGGGCAAGAGACCCAGTACTTC. The chain uses TRBV7-7 and TRBJ2-5; possibly TRBD2 for D (6 bases). CDR1 and CDR2 from the germline V gene are SSHAT and FNYEAQ (reference sequence). The germline V and J ends were trimmed by 1 base and 2 bases, with 20 bases remaining between them. This CDR3 comprises 18 residues.